The 18 T cell receptor beta chains given below trace back to one sample, sequenced in a study of control samples from healthy donors and cancer patients. Assay used: immunoSEQ multiplex PCR; TCRdb lists only in-frame clones, some missing. The top ten hold 2% to 2.5% of the sample, which has some 64,000 clones, 80% to 90% seen once. The source material was PBMCs. These receptors all come from a woman between 45 and 60 years old with head and neck cancer.

This clone was detected only once. The rearrangement joins TRBV28 to TRBJ1-4; D might be TRBD1 (5 bases). Trimming took 6 bases from V and 5 from J, leaving 16 bases between them. CDR1 MDHEN and CDR2 SYDVKM come from the germline V gene. The CDR3 is made up of 15 amino acids. The CDR3 loop reads CASSPASRVNEKLFF. In nucleotides, the CDR3 is TGTGCCAGCAGCCCAGCTTCCAGGGTGAATGAAAAACTGTTTTTT.

The rearrangement links TRBV3-1 (or the pseudogene TRBV3-2) to TRBJ1-2; D might be TRBD1 (5 bases). The ends were cut back, 3 bases at V and 6 bases at J, with 20 bases in the middle. This CDR3 has 16 residues. The V gene's germline CDR1 is LGHDT and CDR2 YNNKEL (reference sequence). CDR3 nucleotides: TGTGCCAGCAGCCAGGCCTACCGGACTCCAGGGAATGGCTACACCTTC. Protein sequence: CASSQAYRTPGNGYTF.

The chain uses TRBV12-3 or TRBV12-4 and TRBJ2-7, with D possibly matching TRBD1 (6 bases). Trimming shortened V by 6 bases and J by 3 bases, and 12 bases separated the two germline ends. The CDR3 is made up of 13 amino acids. Written as DNA, the CDR3 is TGTGCCAGCAGCCCCGGACAGTACTACGAGCAGTACTTC. This gives the protein CASSPGQYYEQYF.

The V call is TRBV7-9, the J call TRBJ1-2; TRBD1 aligns across 11 bases. Per germline, CDR1 SEHNR and CDR2 FQNEAQ (reference sequence). The CDR3 length is 14 residues. Trimming removed 1 base from V and 8 bases from J; junction bases left unmatched: 3. The CDR3 loop is CASSLGTGGEGYTF. The CDR3 coding sequence is TGTGCCAGCAGCTTAGGGACAGGGGGCGAGGGCTACACCTTC.

V is TRBV29-1 and J is TRBJ2-5; D perhaps matches TRBD1 (6 bases). This CDR3 is 15 amino acids long. Germline assignment: CDR1 SQVTM and CDR2 ANQGSEA. V gave up 6 bases and J gave up 2 bases, with 19 bases separating them. CDR3 coding DNA: TGCAGCGTCGGGAAAAGGGACACCCGACAAGAGACCCAGTACTTC. Its translation: CSVGKRDTRQETQYF.

Worth noting for this clone: This specimen includes other DNA sequences encoding the same CDR3. This chain uses TRBV7-2 with TRBJ2-7; possible D gene TRBD2, 5 bases. The germline gives CDR1 SGHTA, CDR2 FQGNSA. V lost 1 base, J lost 4 bases, and 11 bases lay in between. This CDR3 comprises 14 residues. CDR3 sequence (DNA): TGTGCCAGCAGCTTAGGTGGCAGGAGGTACGAGCAGTACTTC. Residues: CASSLGGRRYEQYF.

V gene TRBV5-8 combines with J gene TRBJ1-3; 7 bases agree with TRBD1. Germline lookup yields CDR1 SGHTS and CDR2 YDEGEE. The CDR3 extends over 16 amino acids. V gave up 4 bases and J gave up 9 bases; unmatched junction bases: 16. The CDR3 DNA reads TGTGCCAGCAGCCCCGGGGAGGGGACAGTTGTTGGCACCATATATTTT. It is translated as CASSPGEGTVVGTIYF.

This sequence joins TRBV27 and TRBJ1-2; D uncertain. The length of the CDR3 is 15 residues. Trimming removed 1 base at V and 2 bases at J, with 11 bases between. The V gene's germline CDR1 is MNHEY and CDR2 SMNVEV (reference sequence). The DNA of the CDR3 is TGTGCCAGCAGTTTATTGGGAACCCCGAACTATGGCTACACCTTC. This codes for CASSLLGTPNYGYTF.

This clone was seen only once. The chain carries TRBV5-1 and TRBJ2-2; the D gene is possibly TRBD2 (6 bases). The CDR3 sequence is 16 residues long. The V and J ends lost 4 bases and 2 bases respectively, with 15 bases between them. CDR1 SGHRS and CDR2 YFSETQ come from the germline V gene. CDR3: CASSPEGLINTGELFF. DNA of the CDR3: TGCGCCAGCAGCCCGGAGGGCCTAATCAACACCGGGGAGCTGTTTTTT.

The J gene is TRBJ1-2, the V gene TRBV4-1; D is possibly TRBD1 (6 bases). The CDR3 contains 17 residues. Trimming removed 4 bases from V and 2 bases from J, with 20 bases in between. Per germline, CDR1 MGHRA and CDR2 YSYEKL. CDR3 DNA: TGCGCCAGCAGCCCCTTGACAGGTGAAGTAAGAAACTATGGCTACACCTTC. Translating gives CASSPLTGEVRNYGYTF.

The chain links TRBV18 to TRBJ1-2; D not certain. The germline V gene encodes CDR1 KGHSH and CDR2 LQKENI. Between the trimmed V and J ends, which lost 1 base and 2 bases, there was a span of 8 bases. The CDR3 is 14 amino acids. CDR3 in DNA: TGTGCCAGCTCACCACTAGAGGGCAACTATGGCTACACCTTC. Amino acid sequence: CASSPLEGNYGYTF.

The V call is TRBV19, the J call TRBJ1-2, with D perhaps matching TRBD1 (6 bases). The CDR3 totals 14 residues. CDR1 and CDR2 from the germline V gene are LNHDA and SQIVND (reference sequence). Trimming cost V 1 base and J 2 bases, with 8 bases left between them. The CDR3 loop is CASSIGQGNYGYTF. The DNA of the CDR3 is TGTGCCAGTAGTATAGGGCAGGGGAACTATGGCTACACCTTC.

The genes are TRBV7-8 and TRBJ2-2, with 8 bases that match TRBD2. V dropped 5 bases and J dropped 8; count of bases not matched to a gene: 22. The germline V gene has CDR1 SGHVS and CDR2 FQNEAQ. The CDR3 is 19 amino acids. The CDR3 coding sequence is TGTGCCAGCAGCCCCCTAGGGGATACCGGGACTAGAGGGACGGGGGAGCTGTTTTTT. Protein product: CASSPLGDTGTRGTGELFF. The full variable domain, rest sourced from reference TRBV7-8 and TRBJ2-2, is GAGVSQSPRYKVAKRGQDVALRCDPISGHVSLFWYQQALGQGPEFLTYFQNEAQLDKSGLPSDRFFAERPEGSVSTLKIQRTQQEDSAVYLCASSPLGDTGTRGTGELFFGEGSRLTVL.

V gene TRBV6-6 combines with J gene TRBJ2-7, with 10 bases lining up with TRBD2. The V and J ends lost 2 bases and 3 bases, in that order; junction bases with no gene match: 4. Per the germline V gene, CDR1 is MNHNY and CDR2 is SVGAGI (reference sequence). The CDR3 spans 15 residues. CDR3 nucleotide sequence: TGTGCCAGCAGTTACCGGGCTAGCGGGAGCTACGAGCAGTACTTC. Its protein is CASSYRASGSYEQYF.

The chain has TRBV10-3 and TRBJ2-7; the D gene is possibly TRBD1 (5 bases). Per germline, CDR1 ENHRY and CDR2 SYGVKD. The CDR3 runs to 14 residues. The germline V and J ends were trimmed by 3 bases and 4 bases, with 13 bases remaining between them. In DNA form, the CDR3 reads TGTGCCATCAGTGACCCGACAGCAAAATACGAGCAGTACTTC. Translation: CAISDPTAKYEQYF.

The chain has TRBV12-3 or TRBV12-4 and TRBJ2-1; TRBD1 matches 10 bases. CDR3 length equals 13 residues. J was trimmed by 10 bases and V by 5 bases; bases with no gene match: 5. CDR3 sequence reads: CASSQGTGAEQFF. The DNA for the CDR3 is TGTGCCAGCAGTCAGGGGACAGGGGCCGAGCAGTTCTTC.

The chain links TRBV5-6 to TRBJ2-4, with D unresolved. CDR1 and CDR2 (germline): SGHDT, YYEEEE. V gave up 0 bases and J gave up 3 bases, with 10 bases separating them. The CDR3 runs 15 residues. This CDR3 reads CASSLGSRIKNIQYF. The DNA for the CDR3 is TGTGCCAGCAGCTTGGGGAGTAGAATCAAAAACATTCAGTACTTC.

The table lists this clone with a few counts. The chain uses TRBV10-1 and TRBJ2-7; D may correspond to TRBD1 or TRBD2 (6 bases each). This CDR3 contains 13 residues. Looked up from germline, CDR1 is WNHNN and CDR2 is SYGVQD (reference sequence). V was clipped by 10 bases and J by 5 bases, with 18 bases between them. Here the CDR3 reads CATSLGGSNEQYF. The CDR3 nucleotides read TGCGCCACCAGCTTGGGGGGCTCGAACGAGCAGTACTTC.